One sample yielded the 10 T cell receptor beta chains listed below, sequenced in a study of response to subunit inactivated influenza vaccine. TCRdb used MiXCR to reprocess the RT-PCR reads, holding one entry per CDR3 protein. This sample has about 310,000 distinct CDR3 sequences, with 21% found just once. The sample was PBMCs from blood, taken about 20 months after vaccination. These receptors originate from a man aged 45 to 75 who received an inactivated influenza vaccine.

This clonotype was seen many times. The J gene is TRBJ1-5, the V gene TRBV5-6, with TRBD1 as a possible D gene (6 bases). The CDR3 contains 14 residues. From germline, CDR1 is SGHDT and CDR2 YYEEEE. Trimming left V 5 bases short and J 7 bases short, with 16 bases between. The chain's CDR3 is CASSQTGVNQPQHF. The CDR3 region has the DNA TGTGCCAGCAGTCAGACAGGTGTGAACCAGCCCCAGCATTTT.

This chain links TRBV7-2 with TRBJ2-1, with 9 bases fitting TRBD1. The CDR3 runs to 13 residues. Trimming took 1 base from V and 10 from J; bases not matched to a gene: 2. CDR1 is SGHTA and CDR2 is FQGNSA in the germline V gene. In nucleotides, the CDR3 is TGTGCCAGCAGCTTAGTAGGACAGGGGGAGCAGTTCTTC. Translated: CASSLVGQGEQFF.

The J gene is TRBJ2-3, the V gene TRBV5-1, with D perhaps TRBD1 (5 bases). The CDR3 loop spans 14 amino acids. Germline CDR1 is SGHRS and CDR2 is YFSETQ. Trimming removed 3 bases at V and 3 bases at J, with 11 bases between. In DNA, the CDR3 is TGCGCCAGCAGCTGGGCCAGGGTTACAGATACGCAGTATTTT. As protein: CASSWARVTDTQYF.

In this sample, this clonotype turned up a few times. The chain has TRBV3-1 and TRBJ1-1; D gene ambiguous. The germline V gene has CDR1 LGHDT and CDR2 YNNKEL (reference sequence). CDR3 length: 12 amino acids. V shed 4 bases and J shed 2 bases, with 5 bases lying between them. The CDR3 coding sequence is TGTGCCAGCAGCCGCAGTAACACTGAAGCTTTCTTT. This encodes CASSRSNTEAFF.

DNA for the CDR3: TGTGCCAGCAGTTACACACTCGGAAGGAATGAAGCTTTCTTT. Translation: CASSYTLGRNEAFF. J is TRBJ1-1 and V is TRBV6-2 or TRBV6-3; D ambiguous. Germline-derived CDR1 and CDR2 are MNHEY and SVGEGT. The V and J ends lost 2 bases and 7 bases respectively, with 14 bases between them. This CDR3 is 14 amino acids long.

This clonotype was seen only a few times. This rearrangement joins TRBV11-2 to TRBJ2-6; unclear D gene. The V gene's germline CDR1 is SGHAT and CDR2 FQNNGV. Deletions cut 0 bases from V and 0 bases from J, with 3 bases between. The CDR3 has 15 residues. In nucleotides, the CDR3 is TGTGCCAGCAGCTTAGAGGGCTCTGGGGCCAACGTCCTGACTTTC. It encodes CASSLEGSGANVLTF.

Only a few counts were recorded for this clonotype. The chain joins TRBV29-1 to TRBJ2-3, with unresolved D. Trimming took 7 bases from V and 0 from J, leaving 11 bases between them. The CDR3 is 13 residues long. Germline CDR1 and CDR2: SQVTM and ANQGSEA. The CDR3 region is CSAIIHSTDTQYF. In nucleotides, the CDR3 is TGCAGCGCTATTATCCATAGCACAGATACGCAGTATTTT.

Here the CDR3 reads CASSSPTGDGTSDTGELFF. The CDR3 nucleotides read TGCGCCAGCAGCTCGCCCACAGGGGACGGAACGTCGGACACCGGGGAGCTGTTTTTT. The V call is TRBV4-3, the J call TRBJ2-2, with TRBD1 identical over 7 bases. The CDR3 totals 19 residues. J was trimmed by 3 bases and V by 5 bases; bases with no gene match: 18. In germline, CDR1 is LGHNA, CDR2 YSLEER.

This clonotype has only a few counts. The V gene is TRBV6-5, the J gene TRBJ2-2, with TRBD1 identical over 8 bases. The junction had 0 bases not matched to a gene; V was cut back by 2 bases and J by 1 base. Germline V lookup: CDR1 MNHEY, CDR2 SVGAGI. The CDR3 sequence is 15 residues long. This CDR3 reads CASSYTGGNTGELFF. DNA of the CDR3: TGTGCCAGCAGTTACACAGGGGGGAACACCGGGGAGCTGTTTTTT.

This clonotype was seen only a few times. The chain is built from TRBV5-4 and TRBJ1-2, with 10 bases lining up with TRBD1. Germline CDR1 SGHNT, CDR2 YYREEE (reference sequence). There are 14 residues in the CDR3. Trimming took 5 bases from V and 4 from J; bases not matched to a gene: 5. CDR3 nucleotide sequence: TGTGCCAGCAGACCGGGACAGGGGACCTATGGCTACACCTTC. This encodes CASRPGQGTYGYTF.